This entry concerns a single T cell receptor beta chain. This clone may be a read error of a much larger clone one base away. With a J-beta primer mix and a sample-barcoded 5' primer, a second PCR ran about 6 to 11 cycles. A tag from a template-switch adaptor with 12 random nucleotides marked each cDNA molecule. One entry per CDR3 protein results from TCRdb running MiXCR on the 5' RACE reads. The sample consists of about 1.6 million distinct CDR3 sequences, 30% to 40% of them appearing once. This entry belongs to a study of blood T cells in healthy people across ages. The CDR3 is 15 amino acids. The ends were cut back, 1 base at V and 4 bases at J, with 13 bases in the middle.

V is TRBV12-3 or TRBV12-4 and J is TRBJ1-2; D remains unclear. The sequence came from a woman in her twenties or thirties in good health. Sequenced: blood. CDR3 amino acids: CASSLVGAPCYGYTF. CDR3 bases: TGTGCCAGCAGTTTAGTGGGAGCCCCTTGCTATGGCTACACCTTC.